The T cell receptor (beta chain) described here comes from a study of graft-versus-host responses after intestinal transplantation. Background on the study: The recipients all started with anti-thymocyte globulin induction and then took tacrolimus and steroids for 2 to 4 years.

A note on this clone: Its target is unknown.

Overall study findings and caveats: Association was observed between peak circulating GvH clone levels and early post-transplant HvG declines.

The CDR3 has 13 amino acids. Trimming pared 0 bases from V and 0 bases from J, leaving 2 bases between. Germline CDR1 SGHTA, CDR2 FQGTGA. This table comes from immunoSEQ multiplex PCR, and its TCRdb copy is limited to in-frame clones, with some not included. Here the sample spans about 90,000 clones, more than 90% being singletons. This clonotype was sampled from a human donor who received an intestinal transplant. This chain links TRBV7-3 with TRBJ2-5, with unresolved D. The material sequenced was unstimulated CD4+ T cells sorted from spleen or lymph node cells, taken before intestinal transplant. The CDR3: CASSLTDQETQYF. Here the CDR3 DNA reads TGTGCCAGCAGCTTAACGGACCAAGAGACCCAGTACTTC.